A single T cell receptor beta chain is shown here with its context. Its cognate antigen has yet to be identified. No base qualities exist here, and no much larger clone lies one base off it. Synthetic TCR analog templates were spiked into each PCR so that absolute template abundance could be estimated from read counts. Using the immunoSEQ assay, TCRbeta CDR3 regions were amplified from genomic DNA with bias-controlled V and J gene primers. Sequencing of rearranged TCRbeta segments was done at approximately 20X coverage. The original pipeline was this. Clustering was used to correct sequencing errors, and CDR3s were annotated against IMGT to assign V, D and J genes. Only productive TCRbeta rearrangements were used in downstream analyses, excluding out-of-frame or stop-codon sequences. Clonality was computed as one minus Shannon entropy normalized by the log of the number of unique productive sequences. Clones differing between time points or between blood and tumor were identified using Fisher's exact test with Benjamini-Hochberg correction, with an adjusted p below 0.01 applied as the threshold. The table was pulled from immuneACCESS by TCRdb, which kept in-frame rearrangements only. Such tables lose some clones; where checked, under half of the loss comes from unresolved V genes, and the rest has no known cause. V, J and clone size are those of that table, while D and trimming were read from the DNA. The sample contains tens of thousands of clones, 82% of them found a single time. The ten largest clones take up 3.2% of the sample.

These data belong to a study of PD-L1 blockade in urothelial cancer (dated by TCRdb to the late 2010s). About the full investigation: Every patient began therapy at some point between 2014 and 2015 and was given atezolizumab 1,200 mg intravenously every 3 weeks. Blood samples gave median yields of around 150,000 T cells and some 80,000 unique TCRs, along with a median clonality of approximately 0.084. Blood samples were analyzed at 3 weeks after treatment start (second dose) and at 6 weeks after treatment start. In the same patients who had TCR sequencing, pretreatment tumors also underwent whole exome sequencing and RNA sequencing. Somatic, immune and clinical correlates of response to PD-L1 blockade with atezolizumab in urothelial cancer were the focus of an exploratory multi-omic analysis. About 85% of the roughly 29 patients were identified as males with urothelial cancer of bladder origin, and a prior smoking history was reported by 18 of 29 patients. Durable clinical benefit was achieved by nine patients but not by the remaining 20. Progression-free survival longer than 6 months counted as durable clinical benefit, and TCR features were additionally tested against both progression-free and overall survival. An ECOG performance status of 0 or 1 was recorded for the patients, and 0 to 3 prior chemotherapy regimens had been received by the patients. Pretreatment tumor samples and matched peripheral blood, collected serially before and after atezolizumab treatment, underwent TCR sequencing. Some 30 patients had pretreatment blood TCR-seq, some 25 had at least one posttreatment blood collection, and some 25 had tumor TCR-seq. What the work shows at the level of the full study, not this receptor alone: A pretreatment peripheral blood TCR clonality below the median was linked to improved progression-free and overall survival. Because the sample size was small (n of about 30) and many exploratory analyses were performed, the results are intended to be hypothesis-generating. Greater expansion of tumor-associated TCR clones in peripheral blood 3 weeks after the start of treatment was observed in patients with durable benefit (n of about 21, p = 0.022).

V is shortened by 4 bases, J by 5 bases, and the region joining them spans 23 bases. The CDR3 runs 17 amino acids, cysteine and phenylalanine included. The retained sequence is limited to the CDR3, 51 bases, with the frame set at the first base. The germline V gene encodes CDR1 SGHRS and CDR2 YFSETQ. A total of under 35 patients with locally advanced or metastatic urothelial carcinoma, treated at Memorial Sloan Kettering on a trial protocol, made up the cohort. Peripheral blood mononuclear cells were collected pretreatment and during treatment, with between 1 and 8 total time points per patient. The Qiagen DNeasy Blood extraction kit was used to purify genomic DNA from total PBMCs and tumor samples. PBMCs were collected pretreatment and during treatment, and were isolated and stored as previously described.

The chain was built from TRBV5-1 and TRBJ2-3, and perhaps TRBD2 as D gene, on 6 matching bases. This specimen was PBMCs, taken around atezolizumab (anti-PD-L1) treatment. This receptor was taken from an older man with urothelial cancer. The sequence in DNA is TGCGCCAGCAGCCCGGCGGTGACGGAGGTTAGCGGAGATACGCAGTATTTT. Translation gives CASSPAVTEVSGDTQYF.